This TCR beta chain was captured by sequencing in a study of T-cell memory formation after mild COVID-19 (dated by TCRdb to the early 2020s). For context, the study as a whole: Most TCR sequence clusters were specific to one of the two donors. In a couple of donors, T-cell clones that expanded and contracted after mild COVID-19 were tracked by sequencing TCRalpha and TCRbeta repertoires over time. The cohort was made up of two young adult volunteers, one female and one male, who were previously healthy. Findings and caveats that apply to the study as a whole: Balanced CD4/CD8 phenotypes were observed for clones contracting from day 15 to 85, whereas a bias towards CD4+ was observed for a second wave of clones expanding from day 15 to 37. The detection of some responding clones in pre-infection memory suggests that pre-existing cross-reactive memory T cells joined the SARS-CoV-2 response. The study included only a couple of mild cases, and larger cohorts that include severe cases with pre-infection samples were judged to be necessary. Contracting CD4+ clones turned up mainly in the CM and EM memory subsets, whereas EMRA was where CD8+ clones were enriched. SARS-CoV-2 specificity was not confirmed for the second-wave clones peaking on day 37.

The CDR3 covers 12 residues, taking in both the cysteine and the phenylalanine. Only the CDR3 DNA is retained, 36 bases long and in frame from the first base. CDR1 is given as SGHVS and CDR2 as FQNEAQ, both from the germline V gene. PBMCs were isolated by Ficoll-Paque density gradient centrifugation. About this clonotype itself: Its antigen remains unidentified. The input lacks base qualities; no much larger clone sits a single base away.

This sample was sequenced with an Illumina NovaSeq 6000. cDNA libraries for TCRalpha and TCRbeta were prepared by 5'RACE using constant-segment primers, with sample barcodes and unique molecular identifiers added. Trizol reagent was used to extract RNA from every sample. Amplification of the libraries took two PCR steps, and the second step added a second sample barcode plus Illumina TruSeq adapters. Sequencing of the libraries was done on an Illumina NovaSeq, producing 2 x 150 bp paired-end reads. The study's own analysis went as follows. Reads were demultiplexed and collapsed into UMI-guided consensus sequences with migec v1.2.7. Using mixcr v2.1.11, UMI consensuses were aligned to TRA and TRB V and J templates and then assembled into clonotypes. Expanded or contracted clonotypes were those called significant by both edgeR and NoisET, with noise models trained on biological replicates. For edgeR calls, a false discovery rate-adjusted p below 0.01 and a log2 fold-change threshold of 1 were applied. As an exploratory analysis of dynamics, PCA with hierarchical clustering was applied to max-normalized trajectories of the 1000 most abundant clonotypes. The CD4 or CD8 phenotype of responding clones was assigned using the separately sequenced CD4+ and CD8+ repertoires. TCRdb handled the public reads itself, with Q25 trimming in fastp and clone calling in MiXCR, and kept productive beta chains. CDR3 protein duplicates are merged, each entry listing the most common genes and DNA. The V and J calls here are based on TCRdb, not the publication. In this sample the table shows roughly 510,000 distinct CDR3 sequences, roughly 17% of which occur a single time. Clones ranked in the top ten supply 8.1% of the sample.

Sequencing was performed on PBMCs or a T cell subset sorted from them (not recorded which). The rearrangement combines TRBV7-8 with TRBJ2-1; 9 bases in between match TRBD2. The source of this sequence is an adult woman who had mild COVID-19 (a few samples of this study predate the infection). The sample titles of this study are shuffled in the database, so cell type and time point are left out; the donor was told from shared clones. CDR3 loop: CAAGGSHNEQFF. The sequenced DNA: TGTGCTGCGGGGGGGAGCCACAATGAGCAGTTCTTC.